Each of the 3 T cell receptor beta chains below was sequenced from the same sample in a study of blood T cell repertoires in COVID-19. Only in-frame clones appear in the TCRdb table, and some are missing; sequencing was by immunoSEQ multiplex PCR. Here the sample spans 140,000 to 150,000 clones, approximately 80% being singletons. Material for sequencing was peripheral blood. The origin of the receptors is a woman aged 50 to 60 with acute or convalescent COVID-19.

The rearrangement links TRBV19 to TRBJ1-5; D perhaps matches TRBD1 (5 bases). From germline, CDR1 is LNHDA and CDR2 SQIVND (reference sequence). V lost 8 bases to trimming and J lost 2 bases, with 16 bases between them. The CDR3 extends over 15 amino acids. The DNA for the CDR3 is TGTGCCAGTTCAGGGCCTCTCTCGGGCAATCAGCCCCAGCATTTT. This sequence encodes CASSGPLSGNQPQHF.

The chain is built from TRBV21-1 and TRBJ2-7; the table calls TRBD2, which could not be checked here. TRBV21-1 is flagged as a pseudogene. The CDR3 consists of 12 residues. The CDR3 region is CASKAASYEQYF. CDR3 nucleotide sequence: TGTGCCAGCAAGGCGGCCTCCTACGAGCAGTACTTC.

The CDR3, as DNA: TGCGCCAGCAGCCAAGATATTCGGGGGGACACTGAAGCTTTCTTT. Translating it yields CASSQDIRGDTEAFF. The chain joins TRBV4-3 to TRBJ1-1; perhaps TRBD1 as D (5 bases). Germline values: CDR1 LGHNA, CDR2 YSLEER. The V end lost 0 bases, the J end lost 3 bases, and 11 bases lay between the germline ends. CDR3 size: 15 residues.